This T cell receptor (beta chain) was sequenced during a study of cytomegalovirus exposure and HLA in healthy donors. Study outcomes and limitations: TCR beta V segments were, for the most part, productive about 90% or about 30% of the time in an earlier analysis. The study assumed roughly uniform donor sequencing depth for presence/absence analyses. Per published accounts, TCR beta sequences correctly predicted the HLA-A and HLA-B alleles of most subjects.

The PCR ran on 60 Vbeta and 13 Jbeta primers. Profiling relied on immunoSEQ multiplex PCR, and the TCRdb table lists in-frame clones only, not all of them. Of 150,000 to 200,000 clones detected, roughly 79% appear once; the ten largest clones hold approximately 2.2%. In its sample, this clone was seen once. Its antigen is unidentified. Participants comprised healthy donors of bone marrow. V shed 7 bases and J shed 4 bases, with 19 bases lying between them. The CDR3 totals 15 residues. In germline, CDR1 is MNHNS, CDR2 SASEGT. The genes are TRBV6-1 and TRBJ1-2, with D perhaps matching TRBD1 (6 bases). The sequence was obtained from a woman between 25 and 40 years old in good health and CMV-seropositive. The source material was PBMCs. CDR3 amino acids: CASIWTAEAPYGYTF. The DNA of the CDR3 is TGTGCCAGCATATGGACAGCTGAAGCTCCCTATGGCTACACCTTC.